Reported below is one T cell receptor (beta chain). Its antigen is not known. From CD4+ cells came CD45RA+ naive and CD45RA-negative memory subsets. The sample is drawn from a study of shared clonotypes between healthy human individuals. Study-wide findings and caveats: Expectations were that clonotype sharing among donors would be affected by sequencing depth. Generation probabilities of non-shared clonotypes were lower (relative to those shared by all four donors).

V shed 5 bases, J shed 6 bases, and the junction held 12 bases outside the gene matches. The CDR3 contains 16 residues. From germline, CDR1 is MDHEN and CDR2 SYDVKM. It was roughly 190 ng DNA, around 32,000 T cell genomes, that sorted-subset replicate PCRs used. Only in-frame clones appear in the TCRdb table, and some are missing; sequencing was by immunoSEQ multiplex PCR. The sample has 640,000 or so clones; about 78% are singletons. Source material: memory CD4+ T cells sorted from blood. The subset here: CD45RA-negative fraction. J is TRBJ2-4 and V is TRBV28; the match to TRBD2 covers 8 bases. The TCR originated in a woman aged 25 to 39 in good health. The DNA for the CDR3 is TGTGCCAGCAGTCATTTAGGGGTAGCGGGAAGAAACATTCAGTACTTC. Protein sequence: CASSHLGVAGRNIQYF.